This entry describes one T cell receptor (beta chain). V was shortened by 7 bases and J by 8 bases, with 18 bases between the two germline ends. Germline assignment: CDR1 SNHLY and CDR2 FYNNEI. The CDR3 contains 14 residues. The data derive from a study of blood T cell repertoires in COVID-19. Study in general: Specimens from acute and convalescent COVID-19 originated in the United States, Italy and Spain.

Method: immunoSEQ multiplex PCR; TCRdb's copy keeps in-frame clones and lacks some. The sample has about 130,000 clones, about 89% seen once. The TCR was taken from a man aged 55 to 70 with COVID-19, enrolled during active disease. This chain connects TRBV2 to TRBJ1-5; the D gene is possibly TRBD1 (6 bases). What was sequenced was peripheral blood. The DNA of the CDR3 is TGTGCCAGCACCTTAAGGGGGATAAGGGAGCCCCAGCATTTT. Its protein product is CASTLRGIREPQHF. Looking up the rest from reference TRBV2 and TRBJ1-5 gives the full variable domain: EPEVTQTPSHQVTQMGQEVILRCVPISNHLYFYWYRQILGQKVEFLVSFYNNEISEKSEIFDDQFSVERPDGSNFTLKIRSTKLEDSAMYFCASTLRGIREPQHFGDGTRLSIL.